This T cell receptor beta chain was found in a study of cytomegalovirus exposure and HLA in healthy donors. V gave up 3 bases and J gave up 6 bases; unmatched junction bases: 5. The CDR3 extends over 16 amino acids. CDR1 SEHNR and CDR2 FQNEAQ come from the germline V gene (reference sequence). Overall study findings and caveats: Across HLA loci, a later analysis found differing TCR association rates, with DRB1 most and HLA-C fewest.

With respect to this clone: Its antigen is unidentified.

60 Vbeta and 13 Jbeta primers were used in PCR. This table comes from immunoSEQ multiplex PCR, and its TCRdb copy is limited to in-frame clones, with some not included. The sample carries about 140,000 clones, 70% to 85% recorded once. This clonotype originated in a woman aged 45 to 65 in good health and CMV-seropositive. Sequencing was carried out using PBMCs. The genes are TRBV7-9 and TRBJ2-2; 12 positions match TRBD2. As DNA, the CDR3 is TGTGCCAGCAGCTTTCCTAGCGGGGGGGGCGCCGGGGAGCTGTTTTTT. Amino acids: CASSFPSGGGAGELFF.